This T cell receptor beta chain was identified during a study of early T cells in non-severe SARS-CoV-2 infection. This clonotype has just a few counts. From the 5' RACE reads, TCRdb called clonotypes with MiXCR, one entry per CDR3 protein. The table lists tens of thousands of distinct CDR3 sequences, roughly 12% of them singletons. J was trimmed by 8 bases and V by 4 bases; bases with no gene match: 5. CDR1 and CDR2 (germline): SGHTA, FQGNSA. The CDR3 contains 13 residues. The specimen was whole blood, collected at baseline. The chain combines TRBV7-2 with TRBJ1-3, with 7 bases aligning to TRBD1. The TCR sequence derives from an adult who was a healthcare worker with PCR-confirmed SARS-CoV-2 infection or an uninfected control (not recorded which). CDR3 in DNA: TGTGCCAGCAGCTCCGGGACAGCCGACACCATATATTTT. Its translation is CASSSGTADTIYF.